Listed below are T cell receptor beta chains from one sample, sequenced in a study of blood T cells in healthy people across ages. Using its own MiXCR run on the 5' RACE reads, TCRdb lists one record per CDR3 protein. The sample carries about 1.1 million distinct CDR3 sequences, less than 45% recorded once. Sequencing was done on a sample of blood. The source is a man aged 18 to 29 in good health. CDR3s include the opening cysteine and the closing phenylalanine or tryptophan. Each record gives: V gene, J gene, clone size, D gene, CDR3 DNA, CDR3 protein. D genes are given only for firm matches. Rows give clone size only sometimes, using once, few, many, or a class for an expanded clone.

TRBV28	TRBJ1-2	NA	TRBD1	TGTGCCAGCAGACGACAGGGACGGGGCTACACCTTC	CASRRQGRGYTF
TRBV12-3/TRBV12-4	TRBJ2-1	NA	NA	TGTGCCAGCATTTTAGGTTACAATGAGCAGTTCTTC	CASILGYNEQFF
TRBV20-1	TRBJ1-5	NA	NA	TGCAGTGCTAGAGATCTGGGGGCCGCCAATCAGCCCCAGCATTTT	CSARDLGAANQPQHF
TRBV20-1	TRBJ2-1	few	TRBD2	TGCAGTGCTATATCGGCGGGGGGAGTGTCCTACAATGAGCAGTTCTTC	CSAISAGGVSYNEQFF
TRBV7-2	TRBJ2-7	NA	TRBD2	TGTGCCAGCAGCTCCTCATCTAGCGGGGGGCCGACCTACGAGCAGTACTTC	CASSSSSSGGPTYEQYF
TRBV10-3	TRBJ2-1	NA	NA	TGTGCCATCAGTGCTACTGCGAGGAGCTCCTACAATGAGCAGTTCTTC	CAISATARSSYNEQFF
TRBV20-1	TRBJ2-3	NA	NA	TGCAGTGCTGGCCCAGGGCCGGATACGCAGTATTTT	CSAGPGPDTQYF
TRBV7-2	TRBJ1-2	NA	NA	TGTGCCAGCAGCTCCCGACAGGACTATGGCTACACCTTC	CASSSRQDYGYTF
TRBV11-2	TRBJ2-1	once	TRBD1	TGTACCAGCAGCAGGGGGGCAGGGGGCCGCTCCTACAATGAGCAGTTCTTC	CTSSRGAGGRSYNEQFF
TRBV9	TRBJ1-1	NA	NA	TGTGCCAGCAGCCCAGCTTTGGGCACTGAAGCTTTCTTT	CASSPALGTEAFF
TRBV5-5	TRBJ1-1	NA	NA	TGTGCCAGCAGCTCGGCGGAGAAGGGAGCTTTCTTT	CASSSAEKGAFF
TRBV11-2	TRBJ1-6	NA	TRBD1	TGTGCCAGCAGCTTAACAGGGGGCGATTCACCCCTCCACTTT	CASSLTGGDSPLHF
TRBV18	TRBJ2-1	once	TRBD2	TGTGCCAGCTCACCCGGACTAGACGCTAGGGAGCAGTTCTTC	CASSPGLDAREQFF
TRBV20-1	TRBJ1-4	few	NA	TGCAGTGCTAGAGACAGGGAAGGAGGAGAAAAACTGTTTTTT	CSARDREGGEKLFF
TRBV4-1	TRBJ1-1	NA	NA	TGCGCCAGCAGCCAAGAGGCCGGCAGGGTCTCTTTCTTT	CASSQEAGRVSFF
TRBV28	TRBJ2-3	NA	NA	TGTGCCAGCAGTTCCCGGCGGGATCGCACAGATACGCAGTATTTT	CASSSRRDRTDTQYF
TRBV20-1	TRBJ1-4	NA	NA	TGCAGTGCTAGCGAAAGGGGCCTTCGTGGGGGAGTTAGGAATGAAAAACTGTTTTTT	CSASERGLRGGVRNEKLFF